This T cell receptor (beta chain) was captured by sequencing in a study of blood T cell repertoires in COVID-19. Study as a whole: Researchers got acute and convalescent COVID-19 samples from the United States, Italy and Spain. PBMCs, B-cell-depleted T cells, or T cells were the source of the cDNA or gDNA that made up the material.

As handled by the study authors: By means of reference gene primer amplification, nucleated cell counts were estimated. Profiling relied on immunoSEQ multiplex PCR, and the TCRdb table lists in-frame clones only, not all of them. V, J and clone size reflect that table, while D and trimming were determined from the DNA. This sample has over 90,000 clones, with approximately 92% found just once. Germline V CDR1 and CDR2: ENHRY, SYGVKD. V was shortened by 2 bases and J by 5 bases, with 9 bases between the two germline ends. The CDR3 is 14 residues long. This chain connects TRBV10-3 to TRBJ2-2; D may be TRBD2 (6 bases). This clonotype originated in a man aged 18 to 29 with acute or convalescent COVID-19. Sample: peripheral blood. CDR3 nucleotides: TGTGCCATCAGTGAGCTGGGAGGAACCGGGGAGCTGTTTTTT. Its protein product is CAISELGGTGELFF.